The next 20 T cell receptor beta chains were all read from a single sample in a study of T cell changes during pregnancy in multiple sclerosis. Clones were sequenced by immunoSEQ multiplex PCR, and TCRdb holds only the in-frame ones, with some missing. The sample carries 50,000 to 60,000 clones, 70% to 90% recorded once. Sample: peripheral blood, taken after pregnancy. These receptor sequences come from a female donor with multiple sclerosis, enrolled in a pregnancy study.

This clone has only one observation. This sequence joins TRBV29-1 and TRBJ1-3, with 7 bases fitting TRBD1. The germline gives CDR1 SQVTM, CDR2 ANQGSEA. The CDR3 runs to 14 residues. CDR3 sequence: CSAGTEPSGNTIYF. The CDR3 DNA is TGCAGTGCCGGGACAGAGCCCTCTGGAAACACCATATATTTT.

The chain employs TRBV23-1 and TRBJ1-2; a weak D match, TRBD1 (5 bases). TRBV23-1 is an ORF; its function is uncertain. This CDR3 is built from 14 residues. The V and J ends lost 2 bases and 6 bases respectively, with 13 bases between them. The CDR3 DNA reads as TGCGCCAGCAGTCAAAAAGGGGCAAACGATGGCTACACCTTC. Protein product: CASSQKGANDGYTF.

The V and J genes are TRBV6-5 and TRBJ1-2; 10 bases align to TRBD1. The CDR3 loop spans 14 amino acids. CDR1 is MNHEY and CDR2 is SVGAGI in the germline V gene. V gave up 6 bases and J gave up 4 bases; unmatched junction bases: 5. The CDR3, as DNA: TGTGCCAGCAGGGGACAGGGGAAAGGCTATGGCTACACCTTC. It yields the protein CASRGQGKGYGYTF.

V and J are TRBV4-3 and TRBJ2-7; tentatively, D is TRBD1 (6 bases). Germline CDR1 reads LGHNA; CDR2 reads YSLEER. Trimming took 0 bases from V and 12 from J, leaving 15 bases between them. The CDR3 sequence is 13 residues long. CDR3 residues: CASSQDLDSPWYF. CDR3 coding DNA: TGCGCCAGCAGCCAAGACCTGGACAGCCCATGGTACTTC.

The chain uses TRBV7-2 and TRBJ1-2, with D possibly being TRBD1 (5 bases). V was cut by 2 bases and J by 8 bases, with 15 bases left in between. Germline CDR1 is SGHTA and CDR2 is FQGNSA. This CDR3 is built from 14 residues. The CDR3 DNA sequence: TGTGCCAGCAGCTTACGGGGACTGGTCGGAGGCTACACCTTC. Translating gives CASSLRGLVGGYTF.

This clone was seen once. The gene calls are TRBV15 and TRBJ1-2; D is possibly TRBD1 (5 bases). CDR3 length equals 15 residues. Deletions cut 1 base from V and 3 bases from J, with 12 bases between. Germline V CDR1 and CDR2: LNHNV, YYDKDF (reference sequence). DNA for the CDR3: TGTGCCACCAGCAGAGGACTCGGGGGTGACTATGGCTACACCTTC. It codes for CATSRGLGGDYGYTF.

This sequence joins TRBV7-9 and TRBJ1-1; D gene uncertain. There are 13 residues in the CDR3. Germline loops: CDR1 SEHNR, CDR2 FQNEAQ (reference sequence). V lost 4 bases and J lost 2, with 8 bases in between. In nucleotides, the CDR3 is TGTGCCAGCAGCTACACACTAAACACTGAAGCTTTCTTT. Protein: CASSYTLNTEAFF.

V gene TRBV5-1 combines with J gene TRBJ2-2, with TRBD1 matching 7 bases. The CDR3 has 17 residues. CDR1 is SGHRS and CDR2 is YFSETQ in the germline V gene. Trimming took 1 base from V and 0 from J; bases not matched to a gene: 6. CDR3 nucleotides: TGCGCCAGCAGCTTGCGGACAGGCGCTACGAACACCGGGGAGCTGTTTTTT. Encoded protein: CASSLRTGATNTGELFF.

This chain links TRBV7-8 with TRBJ1-5; D is possibly TRBD1 (6 bases). This CDR3 comprises 13 residues. Germline assignment: CDR1 SGHVS and CDR2 FQNEAQ. V lost 3 bases and J lost 8, with 11 bases in between. CDR3 in amino acids: CASSFTGTEPQHF. CDR3 DNA sequence: TGTGCCAGCAGCTTTACAGGGACGGAGCCCCAGCATTTT.

The V call is TRBV6-5, the J call TRBJ2-7, with TRBD1 matching over 9 bases. This CDR3 is 14 amino acids long. V lost 2 bases to trimming and J lost 6 bases; unmatched junction nucleotides: 5. Looked up from germline, CDR1 is MNHEY and CDR2 is SVGAGI. Here the CDR3 DNA reads TGTGCCAGCAGTTACGGGATGGGACAGGGCGAGCAGTACTTC. This translates into CASSYGMGQGEQYF.

The gene calls are TRBV19 and TRBJ2-7; D is uncertain. The CDR3 consists of 14 residues. Looked up from germline, CDR1 is LNHDA and CDR2 is SQIVND (reference sequence). With 6 bases removed from V and 0 bases from J, the gap between germline ends came to 12 bases. The CDR3 DNA sequence: TGTGCCAGTAGCCCCGGGTTAAGCTCCTACGAGCAGTACTTC. Its translation: CASSPGLSSYEQYF.

The J gene is TRBJ1-1, the V gene TRBV10-3, with TRBD1 as a possible D gene (5 bases). Per germline, CDR1 ENHRY and CDR2 SYGVKD. Deletions cut 0 bases from V and 1 base from J, with 9 bases between. This CDR3 is 15 amino acids long. CDR3 sequence: CAISESPGQNTEAFF. The CDR3 DNA reads as TGTGCCATCAGTGAGTCACCAGGGCAGAACACTGAAGCTTTCTTT.

The V call is TRBV5-1, the J call TRBJ2-7; D remains unclear. Germline CDR1 and CDR2: SGHRS and YFSETQ. V was cut by 2 bases and J by 3 bases, with 9 bases left in between. The CDR3 runs 13 residues. The CDR3 sequence: CASSFNSRYEQYF. Written as DNA, the CDR3 is TGCGCCAGCAGCTTTAACTCTCGCTACGAGCAGTACTTC.

The chain uses TRBV11-3 and TRBJ2-3; TRBD1 agrees at 9 bases. This CDR3 has 15 residues. CDR1 and CDR2 from the germline V gene are SGHNT and YENEEA. The junction had 9 bases not matched to a gene; V was cut back by 6 bases and J by 5 bases. CDR3 DNA sequence: TGTGCCAGCAGTCCGGGACAGGGTGTCGGAGATACGCAGTATTTT. It yields the protein CASSPGQGVGDTQYF.

This sequence joins TRBV11-2 and TRBJ1-6; D unresolved. Germline V gives CDR1 SGHAT, CDR2 FQNNGV. The CDR3 is made up of 14 amino acids. V lost 1 base, J lost 5 bases, and 6 bases lay in between. For the CDR3, the DNA is TGTGCCAGCAGCTTAGGAGGGAATAATTCACCCCTCCACTTT. Protein product: CASSLGGNNSPLHF. The full variable domain, rest sourced from reference TRBV11-2 and TRBJ1-6, is EAGVAQSPRYKIIEKRQSVAFWCNPISGHATLYWYQQILGQGPKLLIQFQNNGVVDDSQLPKDRFSAERLKGVDSTLKIQPAKLEDSAVYLCASSLGGNNSPLHFGNGTRLTVT.

CDR3 in amino acids: CASSLNTVGQPQHF. The CDR3 region has the DNA TGTGCCAGCAGCTTAAACACAGTCGGACAGCCCCAGCATTTT. The chain combines TRBV7-8 with TRBJ1-5; D is undetermined. The CDR3 spans 14 residues. Trimming left V 2 bases short and J 7 bases short, with 12 bases between. Germline V gene data show CDR1 as SGHVS and CDR2 as FQNEAQ.

This chain links TRBV5-4 with TRBJ1-2; D is perhaps TRBD1 (5 bases). Germline values: CDR1 SGHNT, CDR2 YYREEE (reference sequence). The CDR3 is 13 residues long. Trimming took 1 base from V and 4 from J, leaving 8 bases between them. This CDR3 is CASSLTGLYGYTF. The CDR3 DNA is TGTGCCAGCAGCTTGACAGGCCTCTATGGCTACACCTTC.

V gene TRBV9 combines with J gene TRBJ1-1; 8 bases line up with TRBD1. The trim removed 6 bases at V and 3 bases at J, leaving 4 bases unmatched. Germline V lookup: CDR1 SGDLS, CDR2 YYNGEE. The CDR3 totals 13 residues. Written as DNA, the CDR3 is TGTGCCAGCAACAGGGGGGGGGACACTGAAGCTTTCTTT. It translates to CASNRGGDTEAFF.

The V gene is TRBV29-1, the J gene TRBJ2-1; 7 bases match TRBD1. From germline, CDR1 is SQVTM and CDR2 ANQGSEA. Trimming at V came to 4 bases and at J to 0 bases, leaving 3 bases not matched to a gene. There are 14 residues in the CDR3. Written as DNA, the CDR3 is TGCAGCGTTGCTAGGGGGCCCTCCTACAATGAGCAGTTCTTC. Translation gives CSVARGPSYNEQFF.

J is TRBJ2-1 and V is TRBV6-6; 9 bases are shared with TRBD2. CDR3 length: 16 amino acids. Losses at the gene ends were 0 bases for V and 4 bases for J; bases not matched to a gene: 4. The germline V gene encodes CDR1 MNHNY and CDR2 SVGAGI (reference sequence). The CDR3 sequence is CASSYSAGGRYNEQFF. The CDR3, as DNA: TGTGCCAGCAGTTACTCGGCGGGGGGGCGGTACAATGAGCAGTTCTTC.